Below, one TCR beta chain is given with its context. Antigen: not known. The PCR had 60 Vbeta and 13 Jbeta primers. Measured with immunoSEQ multiplex PCR; TCRdb has only the in-frame clones, and not every one. The sample comprises some 160,000 clones, under 90% of which are singletons, and 1.5% to 2.5% rests with the top ten. The CDR3 runs 18 residues. The V and J ends lost 3 bases and 0 bases, in that order; junction bases with no gene match: 11. Germline V gene lookup returns CDR1 MGHRA and CDR2 YSYEKL. The data belong to a study of cytomegalovirus exposure and HLA in healthy donors. These donors counted as nominally healthy when sampled, but unrecorded immune exposures were likely. The study, taken as a whole, reports: Prior analysis indicated that the majority of TCR beta V segments exhibited productivity approximately 87% or approximately 30% of the time. Later work found that TCR association rates differed between HLA loci; DRB1 had the most and HLA-C the fewest.

The chain couples TRBV4-1 to TRBJ2-1, with 7 bases identical to TRBD1. Sequencing was carried out using PBMCs. The clonotype was recovered from a young man in good health and CMV-seronegative. DNA for the CDR3: TGCGCCAGCAGCCAGCAACCCTACAGGGGCCGCTCCTACAATGAGCAGTTCTTC. It translates to CASSQQPYRGRSYNEQFF.